This T cell receptor beta chain was captured in a study of blood T cell repertoires in COVID-19. On the study more broadly: Sites in the United States, Italy and Spain provided acute and convalescent COVID-19 samples. PBMCs, B-cell-depleted T cells, or T cells provided the cDNA or gDNA that made up the material.

Repertoires were generated with immunoSEQ multiplex PCR, while TCRdb's copy carries only in-frame clones and drops some. The sample lists more than 30,000 clones, more than 70% occurring once. This receptor was obtained from a man aged 60 to 75 with active COVID-19. Sequenced: peripheral blood.

In nucleotides, the CDR3 is TGTGCCAGCAGCTTTGGACAGCTATACAATGAGCAGTTCTTC. It encodes CASSFGQLYNEQFF. The chain has TRBV7-9 and TRBJ2-1; a possible D gene is TRBD1 (6 bases). The germline V and J ends were trimmed by 3 bases and 4 bases, with 10 bases remaining between them. The germline CDR1 and CDR2 sequences are SEHNR and FQNEAQ (reference sequence). This CDR3 comprises 14 residues.